Each of the 31 T cell receptor beta chains below was sequenced from the same sample in a study of blood T cell repertoires in COVID-19. Repertoires were generated with immunoSEQ multiplex PCR, while TCRdb's copy carries only in-frame clones and drops some. Here the sample spans approximately 180,000 clones, around 85% being singletons. Sequencing was carried out using peripheral blood. The receptors were gathered from a woman older than 75 with acute or convalescent COVID-19.

This chain joins TRBV21-1 and TRBJ2-6; the table assigns TRBD1, which was not confirmed against the DNA. TRBV21-1 is a listed pseudogene. The CDR3 runs to 17 residues. The CDR3 spells CASRGGTGGTGANVLTF. The DNA for the CDR3 is TGTGCCAGCAGGGGCGGGACAGGGGGCACTGGGGCCAACGTCCTGACTTTC.

This chain links TRBV7-2 with TRBJ2-1; D may be TRBD1 (6 bases). Germline V gives CDR1 SGHTA, CDR2 FQGNSA. The CDR3 covers 17 residues. V lost 5 bases, J lost 0 bases, and 17 bases lay in between. The CDR3 reads CASSPPRGSSSYNEQFF. CDR3 sequence (DNA): TGTGCCAGCAGCCCCCCCAGGGGCTCCAGCTCCTACAATGAGCAGTTCTTC.

This sequence joins TRBV9 and TRBJ1-2; the match to TRBD1 covers 8 bases. CDR1 is SGDLS and CDR2 is YYNGEE in the germline V gene. The CDR3 has 15 amino acids. Losses at the gene ends were 0 bases for V and 4 bases for J; bases not matched to a gene: 5. CDR3 region: CASSVDRGLAYGYTF. The CDR3 DNA follows: TGTGCCAGCAGCGTAGACAGGGGGTTAGCCTATGGCTACACCTTC. The whole variable domain, remainder taken from reference TRBV9 and TRBJ1-2, is DSGVTQTPKHLITATGQRVTLRCSPRSGDLSVYWYQQSLDQGLQFLIQYYNGEERAKGNILERFSAQQFPDLHSELNLSSLELGDSALYFCASSVDRGLAYGYTFGSGTRLTVV.

The chain joins TRBV30 to TRBJ1-1; tentative D call: TRBD1 (6 bases). V gave up 2 bases and J gave up 1 base, with 14 bases separating them. CDR3 length: 15 residues. CDR1 and CDR2 (germline): GTSNPN, SVGIG (reference sequence). CDR3: CAWSNQGISNTEAFF. CDR3 in DNA: TGTGCCTGGAGTAACCAGGGGATCTCGAACACTGAAGCTTTCTTT.

This clone was counted a single time. The chain joins TRBV9 to TRBJ1-1; D gene ambiguous. Germline CDR1 reads SGDLS; CDR2 reads YYNGEE. Between the trimmed V and J ends, which lost 2 bases and 2 bases, there was a span of 13 bases. CDR3 length: 15 residues. This CDR3 is CASSVDGSENTEAFF. In DNA, the CDR3 is TGTGCCAGCAGCGTCGACGGGTCGGAAAACACTGAAGCTTTCTTT.

The chain recombines TRBV7-2 with TRBJ2-2, with TRBD2 matching 7 bases. The V gene end was trimmed by 10 bases and the J gene end by 0 bases; junction bases not matched to a gene: 8. The germline V gene encodes CDR1 SGHTA and CDR2 FQGNSA. CDR3 length: 15 amino acids. Here the CDR3 reads CAKSMGGTNTGELFF. The DNA for the CDR3 is TGTGCCAAATCCATGGGGGGGACGAACACCGGGGAGCTGTTTTTT.

In regard to this clone: Other DNA sequences in the same sample also yield this CDR3. This chain joins TRBV19 and TRBJ1-1, with D maybe TRBD1 (6 bases). The ends were cut back, 7 bases at V and 7 bases at J, with 22 bases in the middle. The germline V gene encodes CDR1 LNHDA and CDR2 SQIVND (reference sequence). This CDR3 has 15 amino acids. The chain's CDR3 is CASIHPGARDGEAFF. As DNA, the CDR3 is TGTGCCAGTATCCATCCAGGGGCCCGAGATGGTGAAGCTTTCTTT.

The V call is TRBV30, the J call TRBJ1-1, with 8 nucleotides matching TRBD1. The CDR3 has 13 residues. Germline CDR1 GTSNPN, CDR2 SVGIG (reference sequence). The junction had 5 bases not matched to a gene; V was cut back by 2 bases and J by 6 bases. Written as DNA, the CDR3 is TGTGCCTGGAGTCCCCAGGGGGCCGCTGAAGCTTTCTTT. This gives the protein CAWSPQGAAEAFF.

This sequence joins TRBV19 and TRBJ2-3; 8 bases agree with TRBD2. The junction had 10 bases not matched to a gene; V was cut back by 6 bases and J by 2 bases. This CDR3 region has 16 residues. CDR1 and CDR2 from the germline V gene are LNHDA and SQIVND (reference sequence). The CDR3 sequence is CASSLGAGEATDTQYF. The DNA for the CDR3 is TGTGCCAGTAGCCTGGGAGCGGGGGAGGCCACAGATACGCAGTATTTT.

The J gene is TRBJ2-2, the V gene TRBV9, with 8 positions matching TRBD2. CDR1 SGDLS and CDR2 YYNGEE come from the germline V gene. The CDR3 is made up of 19 amino acids. The V and J ends lost 0 bases and 4 bases, in that order; junction bases with no gene match: 14. CDR3 DNA sequence: TGTGCCAGCAGCGTAGAAGTGGGGACTAGTAAACTGAGCACCGGGGAGCTGTTTTTT. This translates into CASSVEVGTSKLSTGELFF.

The chain carries TRBV5-4 and TRBJ1-1; the D gene is possibly TRBD1 (5 bases). The V gene lost 5 bases and the J gene lost 0 bases, with 8 bases spanning the gap. CDR1 is SGHNT, CDR2 YYREEE, per germline (reference sequence). The CDR3 runs to 13 residues. CDR3 nucleotides: TGTGCCAGCAGAGACAGCATGAACACTGAAGCTTTCTTT. This translates into CASRDSMNTEAFF.

The rearrangement joins TRBV27 to TRBJ1-5; D gene ambiguous. V lost 0 bases and J 2 bases, leaving 11 bases between the germline ends. Germline loops: CDR1 MNHEY, CDR2 SMNVEV (reference sequence). The CDR3 length is 16 residues. CDR3 loop: CASSLSGVHGNQPQHF. The CDR3 DNA reads TGTGCCAGCAGTTTATCGGGAGTTCATGGCAATCAGCCCCAGCATTTT.

The chain links TRBV7-8 to TRBJ1-5; weak D call: TRBD1 (6 bases). From germline, CDR1 is SGHVS and CDR2 FQNEAQ. V lost 3 bases to trimming and J lost 7 bases, with 22 bases between them. There are 17 residues in the CDR3. CDR3 DNA: TGTGCCAGCAGCTTCAGAGGGGTACAGGGAGTAAGGCAGCCCCAGCATTTT. Its protein product is CASSFRGVQGVRQPQHF.

The V and J genes are TRBV6-2 or TRBV6-3 and TRBJ1-4; 7 nucleotides agree with TRBD1. The CDR3 has 17 amino acids. With 6 bases clipped from V and 8 bases from J, the junction kept 18 bases outside the gene matches. Germline V CDR1 and CDR2: MNHEY, SVGEGT. CDR3 region: CASRPTGDPVSGEKLFF. The CDR3 DNA follows: TGTGCCAGCAGACCTACAGGGGATCCCGTAAGTGGGGAAAAACTGTTTTTT.

V is TRBV6-5 and J is TRBJ2-3, with TRBD1 matching over 7 bases. The CDR3 has 13 amino acids. V was pared by 10 bases and J by 0 bases, with 4 bases of the junction left unmatched. Germline assignment: CDR1 MNHEY and CDR2 SVGAGI. CDR3 sequence (DNA): TGTGCCACCAGGGACAGTAGCACAGATACGCAGTATTTT. As protein: CATRDSSTDTQYF.

The rearrangement links TRBV7-2 to TRBJ1-2; perhaps TRBD1 as D (6 bases). Germline lookup yields CDR1 SGHTA and CDR2 FQGNSA. Trimming removed 1 base from V and 4 bases from J, with 22 bases in between. This CDR3 region has 18 residues. As DNA, the CDR3 is TGTGCCAGCAGCTTAGGTGGCCCGACAGGTTCCCAAACCTATGGCTACACCTTC. Translation gives CASSLGGPTGSQTYGYTF.

This clone was observed a few times. The CDR3 coding sequence is TGTGCCAGCAGCTTGGACGACGGGACAGAAGCTTTCTTT. Amino acids: CASSLDDGTEAFF. This chain connects TRBV7-8 to TRBJ1-1; possibly TRBD1 for D (6 bases). The CDR3 runs to 13 residues. V gave up 3 bases and J gave up 8 bases, with 13 bases separating them. Per the germline V gene, CDR1 is SGHVS and CDR2 is FQNEAQ. The variable domain in full, with the rest retrieved from reference TRBV7-8 and TRBJ1-1, is GAGVSQSPRYKVAKRGQDVALRCDPISGHVSLFWYQQALGQGPEFLTYFQNEAQLDKSGLPSDRFFAERPEGSVSTLKIQRTQQEDSAVYLCASSLDDGTEAFFGQGTRLTVV.

This chain uses TRBV11-3 with TRBJ2-1; maybe TRBD2 (5 bases). The CDR3 loop spans 17 amino acids. Germline V gene lookup returns CDR1 SGHNT and CDR2 YENEEA. V was pared by 1 base and J by 7 bases, with 20 bases between. The CDR3 coding sequence is TGTGCCAGCAGCTTAGGACCCGACCCCGGAGGTTTGAATGAGCAGTTCTTC. Translation gives CASSLGPDPGGLNEQFF.

CDR3 protein: CASRPTSGGPGGLAQYF. The CDR3 DNA is TGCGCCAGCAGACCGACTAGCGGGGGGCCTGGGGGGTTGGCCCAGTACTTC. The chain employs TRBV10-2 and TRBJ2-5, with 13 bases that match TRBD2. CDR1 and CDR2 (germline): WSHSY, SAAADI. CDR3 length equals 17 residues. The junction had 16 bases not matched to a gene; V was cut back by 6 bases and J by 9 bases.

There are a few counts of this clone. The V gene is TRBV19, the J gene TRBJ1-1, with 7 bases that match TRBD1. The ends lost 4 bases at V and 8 bases at J; junction bases unmatched: 7. The CDR3 consists of 13 residues. Germline-derived CDR1 and CDR2 are LNHDA and SQIVND (reference sequence). The CDR3 DNA is TGTGCCAGTAGTACATTACAGGGGTCAGAAGCTTTCTTT. Amino acids: CASSTLQGSEAFF.

The chain employs TRBV9 and TRBJ2-7; D unresolved. Germline lookup yields CDR1 SGDLS and CDR2 YYNGEE. This CDR3 is built from 14 residues. Deletions cut 0 bases from V and 2 bases from J, with 9 bases between. CDR3 amino acids: CASSVDVGTYEQYF. Here the CDR3 DNA reads TGTGCCAGCAGCGTAGATGTTGGCACCTACGAGCAGTACTTC.

The CDR3 protein is CASSLGGTSDTDTQYF. As DNA, the CDR3 is TGTGCCAGCAGCTTGGGCGGGACTAGCGACACAGATACGCAGTATTTT. The chain couples TRBV5-8 to TRBJ2-3; TRBD2 matches 10 bases. The V and J ends lost 0 bases and 2 bases, in that order; junction bases with no gene match: 3. Germline V gene sequence: CDR1 SGHTS, CDR2 YDEGEE. CDR3 length: 16 residues.

This chain connects TRBV2 to TRBJ2-3, with 7 positions matching TRBD2. V lost 3 bases, J lost 7 bases, and 16 bases stayed unmatched. Germline V gives CDR1 SNHLY, CDR2 FYNNEI. The CDR3 covers 17 residues. CDR3 in DNA: TGTGCCAGCAGTGAGTTGGGAGCAGCGGGGAGGGAGAATACGCAGTATTTT. Encoded protein: CASSELGAAGRENTQYF.

In its sample, this clone was seen a few times. V gene TRBV2 combines with J gene TRBJ2-3; TRBD2 agrees at 8 bases. The CDR3 covers 11 residues. J lost 8 bases, V lost 5 bases, and 0 bases had no gene match. The germline V gene has CDR1 SNHLY and CDR2 FYNNEI. CDR3 in DNA: TGTGCCAGCAGTAGCGGGGGTACGCAGTATTTT. Residues: CASSSGGTQYF.

The chain combines TRBV5-4 with TRBJ2-7; 9 bases are a match to TRBD1. The CDR3 runs 17 residues. V lost 2 bases to trimming and J lost 6 bases; unmatched junction nucleotides: 15. Germline CDR1 and CDR2: SGHNT and YYREEE (reference sequence). CDR3 sequence: CASSLRVPGQGLREQYF. CDR3 sequence (DNA): TGTGCCAGCAGCTTAAGGGTTCCGGGACAGGGACTTCGCGAGCAGTACTTC.

V and J are TRBV6-5 and TRBJ1-2; 7 bases are a match to TRBD1. There are 14 residues in the CDR3. Trimming removed 6 bases from V and 8 bases from J; junction bases left unmatched: 12. Germline V gene sequence: CDR1 MNHEY, CDR2 SVGAGI. The CDR3 DNA reads TGTGCCAGCAGCACCGCTGACAGGGAAGGCGGCTACACCTTC. This gives the protein CASSTADREGGYTF.

CDR3 amino acids: CASSVSRNTEAFF. The DNA for the CDR3 is TGTGCCAGCAGCGTAAGTAGGAACACTGAAGCTTTCTTT. The rearrangement uses TRBV9 and TRBJ1-1, with D unclear. V dropped 1 base and J dropped 1 base, with 5 bases sitting between them. Germline CDR1 SGDLS, CDR2 YYNGEE. CDR3 size: 13 residues.

This clone came up a few times. The CDR3 DNA reads TGTGCCAGCTCCCTCCAGGATCAGCCCCAGCATTTT. Amino acid sequence: CASSLQDQPQHF. J is TRBJ1-5 and V is TRBV7-2; D unresolved. Between the trimmed V and J ends, which lost 8 bases and 5 bases, there was a span of 10 bases. This CDR3 has 12 residues. Germline values: CDR1 SGHTA, CDR2 FQGNSA.

The chain couples TRBV19 to TRBJ2-6, with D possibly being TRBD1 (6 bases). The CDR3 runs to 16 residues. CDR1 is LNHDA and CDR2 is SQIVND in the germline V gene (reference sequence). Between the trimmed V and J ends, which lost 4 bases and 1 base, there was a span of 11 bases. The CDR3: CASSTAQGSGANVLTF. CDR3 coding DNA: TGTGCCAGTAGTACCGCACAGGGTTCTGGGGCCAACGTCCTGACTTTC.

The CDR3 DNA is TGTGCCAGCAGCCAAGATATGGGAGGACTTAACTATGGCTACACCTTC. Translation gives CASSQDMGGLNYGYTF. The chain has TRBV3-1 (or the pseudogene TRBV3-2) and TRBJ1-2, with D hard to call. The CDR3 has 16 residues. Between the trimmed V and J ends, which lost 0 bases and 1 base, there was a span of 12 bases. Germline V lookup: CDR1 LGHDT, CDR2 YNNKEL (reference sequence).

The rearrangement uses TRBV7-2 and TRBJ1-6; 7 bases fit TRBD1. Germline CDR1 reads SGHTA; CDR2 reads FQGNSA. V dropped 2 bases and J dropped 0; count of bases not matched to a gene: 7. The CDR3 spans 18 residues. CDR3 protein: CASSLRQGVSSYNSPLHF. Here the CDR3 DNA reads TGTGCCAGCAGCTTAAGGCAGGGGGTGAGCTCCTATAATTCACCCCTCCACTTT. The whole variable domain, filled in from reference TRBV7-2 and TRBJ1-6, reads GAGVSQSPSNKVTEKGKDVELRCDPISGHTALYWYRQSLGQGLEFLIYFQGNSAPDKSGLPSDRFSAERTGGSVSTLTIQRTQQEDSAVYLCASSLRQGVSSYNSPLHFGNGTRLTVT.